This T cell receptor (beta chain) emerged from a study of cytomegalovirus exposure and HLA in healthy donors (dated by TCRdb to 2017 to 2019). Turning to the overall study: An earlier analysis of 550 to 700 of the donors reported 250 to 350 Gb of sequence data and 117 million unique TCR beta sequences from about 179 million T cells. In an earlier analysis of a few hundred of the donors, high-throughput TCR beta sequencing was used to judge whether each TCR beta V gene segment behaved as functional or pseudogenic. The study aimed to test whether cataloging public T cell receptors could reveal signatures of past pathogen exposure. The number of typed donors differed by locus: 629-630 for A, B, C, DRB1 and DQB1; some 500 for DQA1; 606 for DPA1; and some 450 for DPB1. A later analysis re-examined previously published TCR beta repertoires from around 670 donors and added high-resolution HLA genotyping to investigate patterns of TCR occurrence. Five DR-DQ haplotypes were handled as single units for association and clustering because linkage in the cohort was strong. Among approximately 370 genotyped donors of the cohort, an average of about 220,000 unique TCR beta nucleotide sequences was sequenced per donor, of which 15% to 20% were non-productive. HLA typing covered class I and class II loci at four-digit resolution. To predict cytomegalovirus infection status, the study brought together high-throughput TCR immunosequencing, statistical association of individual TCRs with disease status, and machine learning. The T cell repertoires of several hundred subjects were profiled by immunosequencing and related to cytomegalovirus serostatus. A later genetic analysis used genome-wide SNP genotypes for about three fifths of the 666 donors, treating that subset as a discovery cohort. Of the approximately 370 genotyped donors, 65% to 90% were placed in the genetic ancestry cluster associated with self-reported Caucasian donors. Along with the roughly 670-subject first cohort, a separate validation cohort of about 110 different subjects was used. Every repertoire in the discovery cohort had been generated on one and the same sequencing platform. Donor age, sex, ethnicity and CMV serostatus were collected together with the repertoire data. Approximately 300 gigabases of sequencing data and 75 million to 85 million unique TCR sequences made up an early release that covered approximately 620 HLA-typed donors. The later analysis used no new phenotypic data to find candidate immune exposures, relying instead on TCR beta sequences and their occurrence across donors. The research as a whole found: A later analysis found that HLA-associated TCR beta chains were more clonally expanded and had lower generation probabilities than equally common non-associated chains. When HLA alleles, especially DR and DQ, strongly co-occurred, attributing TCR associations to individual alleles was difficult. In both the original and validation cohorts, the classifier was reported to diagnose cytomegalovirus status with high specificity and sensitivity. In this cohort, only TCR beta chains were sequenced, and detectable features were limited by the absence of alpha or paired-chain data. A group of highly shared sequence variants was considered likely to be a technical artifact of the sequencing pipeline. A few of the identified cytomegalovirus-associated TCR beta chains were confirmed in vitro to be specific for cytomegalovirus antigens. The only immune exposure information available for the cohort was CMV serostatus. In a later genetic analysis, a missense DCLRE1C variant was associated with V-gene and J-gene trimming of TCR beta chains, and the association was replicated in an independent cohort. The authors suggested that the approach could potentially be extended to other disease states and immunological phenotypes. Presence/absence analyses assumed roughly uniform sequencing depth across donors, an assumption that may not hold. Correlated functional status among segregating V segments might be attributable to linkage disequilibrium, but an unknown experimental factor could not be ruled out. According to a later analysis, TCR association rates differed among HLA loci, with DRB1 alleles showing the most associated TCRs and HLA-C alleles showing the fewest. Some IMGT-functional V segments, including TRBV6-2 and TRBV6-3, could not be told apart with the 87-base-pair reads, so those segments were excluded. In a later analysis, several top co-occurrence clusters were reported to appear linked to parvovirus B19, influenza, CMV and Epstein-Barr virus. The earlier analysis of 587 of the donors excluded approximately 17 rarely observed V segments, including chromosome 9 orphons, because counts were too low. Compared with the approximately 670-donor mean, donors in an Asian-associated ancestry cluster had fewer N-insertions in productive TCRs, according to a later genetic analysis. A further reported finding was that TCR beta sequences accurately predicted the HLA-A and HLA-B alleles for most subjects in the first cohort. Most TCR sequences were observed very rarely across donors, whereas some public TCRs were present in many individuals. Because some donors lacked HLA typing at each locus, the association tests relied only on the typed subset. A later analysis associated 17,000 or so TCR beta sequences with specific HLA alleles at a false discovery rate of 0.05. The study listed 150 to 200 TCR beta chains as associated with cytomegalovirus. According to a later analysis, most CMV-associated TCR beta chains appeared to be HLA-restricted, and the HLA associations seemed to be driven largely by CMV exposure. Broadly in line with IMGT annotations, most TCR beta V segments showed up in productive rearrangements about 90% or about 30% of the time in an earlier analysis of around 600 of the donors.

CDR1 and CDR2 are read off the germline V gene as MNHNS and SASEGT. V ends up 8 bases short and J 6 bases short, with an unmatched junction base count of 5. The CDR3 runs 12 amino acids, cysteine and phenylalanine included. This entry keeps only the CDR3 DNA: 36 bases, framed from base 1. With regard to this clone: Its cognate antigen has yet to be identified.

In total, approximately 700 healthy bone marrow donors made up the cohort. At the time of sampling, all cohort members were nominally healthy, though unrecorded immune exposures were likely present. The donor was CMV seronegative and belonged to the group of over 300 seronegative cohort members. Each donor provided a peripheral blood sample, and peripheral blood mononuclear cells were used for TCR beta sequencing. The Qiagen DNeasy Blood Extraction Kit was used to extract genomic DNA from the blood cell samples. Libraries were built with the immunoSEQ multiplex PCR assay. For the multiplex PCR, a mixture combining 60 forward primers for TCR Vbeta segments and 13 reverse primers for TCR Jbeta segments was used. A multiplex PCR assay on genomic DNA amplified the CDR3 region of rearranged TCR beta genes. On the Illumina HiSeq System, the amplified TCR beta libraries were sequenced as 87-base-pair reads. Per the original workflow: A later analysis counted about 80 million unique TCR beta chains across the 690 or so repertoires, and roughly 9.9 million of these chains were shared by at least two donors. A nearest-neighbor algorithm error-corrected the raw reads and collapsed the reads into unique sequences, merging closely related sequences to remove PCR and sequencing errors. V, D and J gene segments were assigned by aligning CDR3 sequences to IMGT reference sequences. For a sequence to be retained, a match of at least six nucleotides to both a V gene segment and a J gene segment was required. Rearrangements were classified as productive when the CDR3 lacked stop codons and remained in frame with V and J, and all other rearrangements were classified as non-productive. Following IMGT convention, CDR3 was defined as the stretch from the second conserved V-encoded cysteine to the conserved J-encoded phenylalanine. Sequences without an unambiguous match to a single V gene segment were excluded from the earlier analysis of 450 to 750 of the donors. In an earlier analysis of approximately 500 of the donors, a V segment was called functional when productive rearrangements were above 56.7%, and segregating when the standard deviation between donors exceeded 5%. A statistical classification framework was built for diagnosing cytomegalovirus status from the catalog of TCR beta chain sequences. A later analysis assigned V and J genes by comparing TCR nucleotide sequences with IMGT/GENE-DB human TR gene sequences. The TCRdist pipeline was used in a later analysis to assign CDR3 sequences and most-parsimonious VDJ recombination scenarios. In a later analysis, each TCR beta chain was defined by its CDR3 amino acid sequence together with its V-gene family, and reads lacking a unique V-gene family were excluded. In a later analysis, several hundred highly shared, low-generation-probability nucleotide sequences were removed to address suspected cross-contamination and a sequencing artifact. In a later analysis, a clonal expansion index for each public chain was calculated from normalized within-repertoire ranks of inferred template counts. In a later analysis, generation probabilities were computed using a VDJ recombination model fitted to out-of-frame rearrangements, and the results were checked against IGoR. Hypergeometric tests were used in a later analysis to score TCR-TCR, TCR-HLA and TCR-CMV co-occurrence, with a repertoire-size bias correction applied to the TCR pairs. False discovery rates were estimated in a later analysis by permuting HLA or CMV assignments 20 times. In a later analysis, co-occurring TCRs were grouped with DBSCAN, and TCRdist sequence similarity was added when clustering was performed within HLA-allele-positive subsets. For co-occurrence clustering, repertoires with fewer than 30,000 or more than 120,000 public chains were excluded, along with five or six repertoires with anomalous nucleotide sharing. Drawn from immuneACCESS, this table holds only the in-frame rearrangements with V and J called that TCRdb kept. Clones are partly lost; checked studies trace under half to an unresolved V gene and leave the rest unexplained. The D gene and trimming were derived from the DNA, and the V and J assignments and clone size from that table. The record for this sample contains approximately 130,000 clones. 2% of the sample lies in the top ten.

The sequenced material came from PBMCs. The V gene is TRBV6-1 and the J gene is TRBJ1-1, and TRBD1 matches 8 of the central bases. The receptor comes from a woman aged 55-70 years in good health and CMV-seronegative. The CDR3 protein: CASAGGLAEAFF. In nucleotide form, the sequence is TGTGCCAGCGCAGGGGGCCTGGCTGAAGCTTTCTTT.